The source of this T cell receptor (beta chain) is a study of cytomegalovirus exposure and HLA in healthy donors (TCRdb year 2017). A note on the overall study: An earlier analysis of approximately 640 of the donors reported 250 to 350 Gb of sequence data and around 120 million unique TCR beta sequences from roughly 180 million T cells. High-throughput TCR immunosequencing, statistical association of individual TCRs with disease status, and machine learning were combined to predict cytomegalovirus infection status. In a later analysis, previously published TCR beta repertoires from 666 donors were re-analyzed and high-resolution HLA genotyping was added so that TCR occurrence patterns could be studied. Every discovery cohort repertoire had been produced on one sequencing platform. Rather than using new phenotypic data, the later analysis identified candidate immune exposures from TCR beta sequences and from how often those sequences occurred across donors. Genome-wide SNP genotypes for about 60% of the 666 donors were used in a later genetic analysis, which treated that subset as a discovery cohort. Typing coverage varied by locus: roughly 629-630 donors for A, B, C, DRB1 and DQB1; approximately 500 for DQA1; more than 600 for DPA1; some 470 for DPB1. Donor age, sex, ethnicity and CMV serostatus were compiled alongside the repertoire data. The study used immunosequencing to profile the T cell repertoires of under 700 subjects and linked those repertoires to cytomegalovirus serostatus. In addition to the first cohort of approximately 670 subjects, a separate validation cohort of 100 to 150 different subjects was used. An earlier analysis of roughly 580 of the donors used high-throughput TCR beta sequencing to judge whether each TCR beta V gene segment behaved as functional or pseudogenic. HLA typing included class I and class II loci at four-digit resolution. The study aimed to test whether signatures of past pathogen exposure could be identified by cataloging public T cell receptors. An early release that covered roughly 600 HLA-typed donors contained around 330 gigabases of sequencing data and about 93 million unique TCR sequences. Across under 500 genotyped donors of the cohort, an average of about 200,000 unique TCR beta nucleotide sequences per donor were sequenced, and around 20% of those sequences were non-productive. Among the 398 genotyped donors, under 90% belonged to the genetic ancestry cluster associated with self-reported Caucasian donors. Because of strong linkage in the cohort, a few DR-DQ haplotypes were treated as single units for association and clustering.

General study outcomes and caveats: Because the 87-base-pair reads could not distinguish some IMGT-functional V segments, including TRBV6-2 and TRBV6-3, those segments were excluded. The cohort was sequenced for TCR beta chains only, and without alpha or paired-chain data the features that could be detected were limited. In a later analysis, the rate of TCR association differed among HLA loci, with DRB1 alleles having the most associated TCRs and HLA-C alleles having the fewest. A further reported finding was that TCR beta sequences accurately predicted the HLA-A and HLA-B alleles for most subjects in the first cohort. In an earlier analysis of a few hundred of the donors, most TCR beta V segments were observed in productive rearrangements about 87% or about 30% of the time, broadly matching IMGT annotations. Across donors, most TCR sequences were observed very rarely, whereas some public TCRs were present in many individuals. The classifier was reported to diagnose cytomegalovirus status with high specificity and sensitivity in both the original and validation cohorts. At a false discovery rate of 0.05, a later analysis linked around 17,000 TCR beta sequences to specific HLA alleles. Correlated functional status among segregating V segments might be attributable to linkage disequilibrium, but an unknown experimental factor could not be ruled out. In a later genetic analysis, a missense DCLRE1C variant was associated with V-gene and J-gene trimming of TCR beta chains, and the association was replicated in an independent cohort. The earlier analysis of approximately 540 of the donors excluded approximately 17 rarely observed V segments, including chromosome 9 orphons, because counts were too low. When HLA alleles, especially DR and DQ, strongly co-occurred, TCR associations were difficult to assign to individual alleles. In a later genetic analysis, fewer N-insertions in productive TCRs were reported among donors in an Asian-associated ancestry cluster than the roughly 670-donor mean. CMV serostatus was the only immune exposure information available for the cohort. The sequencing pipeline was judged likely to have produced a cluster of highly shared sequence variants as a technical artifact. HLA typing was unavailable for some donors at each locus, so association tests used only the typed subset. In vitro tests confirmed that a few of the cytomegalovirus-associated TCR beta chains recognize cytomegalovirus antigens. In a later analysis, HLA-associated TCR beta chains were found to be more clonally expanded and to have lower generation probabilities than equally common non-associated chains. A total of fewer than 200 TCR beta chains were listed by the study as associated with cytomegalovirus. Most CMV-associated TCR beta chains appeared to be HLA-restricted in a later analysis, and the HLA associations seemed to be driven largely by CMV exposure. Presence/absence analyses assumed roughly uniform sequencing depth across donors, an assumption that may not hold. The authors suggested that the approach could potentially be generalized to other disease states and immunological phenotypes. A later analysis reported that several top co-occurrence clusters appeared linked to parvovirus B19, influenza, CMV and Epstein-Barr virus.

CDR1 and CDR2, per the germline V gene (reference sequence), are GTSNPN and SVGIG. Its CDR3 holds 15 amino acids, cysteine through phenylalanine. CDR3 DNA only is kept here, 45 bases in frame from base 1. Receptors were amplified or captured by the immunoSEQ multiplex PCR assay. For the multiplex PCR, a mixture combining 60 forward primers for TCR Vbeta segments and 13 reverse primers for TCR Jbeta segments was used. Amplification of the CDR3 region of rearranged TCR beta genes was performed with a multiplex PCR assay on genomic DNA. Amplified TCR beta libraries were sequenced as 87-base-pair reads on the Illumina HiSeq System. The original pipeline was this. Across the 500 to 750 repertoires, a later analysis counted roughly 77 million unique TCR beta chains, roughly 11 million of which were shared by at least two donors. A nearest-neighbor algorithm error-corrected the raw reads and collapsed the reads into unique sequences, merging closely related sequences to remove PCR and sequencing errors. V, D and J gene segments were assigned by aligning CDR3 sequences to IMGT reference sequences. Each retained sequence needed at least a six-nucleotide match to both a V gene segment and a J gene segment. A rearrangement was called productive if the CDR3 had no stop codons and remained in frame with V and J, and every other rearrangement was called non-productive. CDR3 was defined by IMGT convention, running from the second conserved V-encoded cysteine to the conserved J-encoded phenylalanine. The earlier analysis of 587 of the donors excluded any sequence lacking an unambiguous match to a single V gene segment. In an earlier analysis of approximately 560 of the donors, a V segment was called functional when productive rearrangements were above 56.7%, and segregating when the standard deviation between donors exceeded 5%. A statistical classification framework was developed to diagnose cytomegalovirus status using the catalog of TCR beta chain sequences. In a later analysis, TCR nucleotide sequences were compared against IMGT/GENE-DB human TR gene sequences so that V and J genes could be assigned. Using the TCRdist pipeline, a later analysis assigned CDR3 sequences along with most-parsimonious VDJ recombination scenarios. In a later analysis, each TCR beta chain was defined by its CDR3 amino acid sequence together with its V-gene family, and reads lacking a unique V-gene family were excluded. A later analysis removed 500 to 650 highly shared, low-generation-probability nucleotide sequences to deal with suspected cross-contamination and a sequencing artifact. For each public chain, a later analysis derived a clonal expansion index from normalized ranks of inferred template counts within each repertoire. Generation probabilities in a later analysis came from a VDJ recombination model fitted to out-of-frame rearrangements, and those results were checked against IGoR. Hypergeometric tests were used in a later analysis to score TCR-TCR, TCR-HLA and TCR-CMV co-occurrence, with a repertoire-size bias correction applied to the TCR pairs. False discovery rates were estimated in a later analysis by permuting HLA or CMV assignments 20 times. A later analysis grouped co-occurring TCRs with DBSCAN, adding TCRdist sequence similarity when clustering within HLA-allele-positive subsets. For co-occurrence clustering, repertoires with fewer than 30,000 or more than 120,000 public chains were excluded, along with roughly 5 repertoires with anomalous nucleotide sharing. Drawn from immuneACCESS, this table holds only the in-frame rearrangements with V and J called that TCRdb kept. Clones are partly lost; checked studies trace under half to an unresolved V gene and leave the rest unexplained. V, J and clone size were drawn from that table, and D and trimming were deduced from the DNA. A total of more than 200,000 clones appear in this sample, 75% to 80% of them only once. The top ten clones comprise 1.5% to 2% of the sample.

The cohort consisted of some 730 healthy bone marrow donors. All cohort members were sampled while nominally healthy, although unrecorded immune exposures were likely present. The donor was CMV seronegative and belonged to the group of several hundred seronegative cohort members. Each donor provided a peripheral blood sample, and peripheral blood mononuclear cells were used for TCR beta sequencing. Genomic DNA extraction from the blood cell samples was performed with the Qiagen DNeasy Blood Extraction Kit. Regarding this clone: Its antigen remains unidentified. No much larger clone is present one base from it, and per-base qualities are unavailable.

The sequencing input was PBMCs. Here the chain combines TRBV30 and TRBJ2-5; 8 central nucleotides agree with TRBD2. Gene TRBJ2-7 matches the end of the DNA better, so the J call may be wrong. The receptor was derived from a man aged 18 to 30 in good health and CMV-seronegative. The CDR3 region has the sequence CAWSVRGGFSYEQYF. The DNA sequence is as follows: TGTGCCTGGAGTGTACGCGGGGGGTTCTCCTACGAGCAGTACTTC.